This T cell receptor (beta chain) appears in the sequencing data of a study of PD-1 blockade in classical Hodgkin lymphoma. Study-level findings and limits: Diversity in CD4+ TCRs, unlike that measured in CD8+ TCRs, had risen significantly by C4D1. Some patients started nivolumab under 1 year after ASCT, and they were excluded. Reasons behind the repertoire differences stay unclear, perhaps disease activity or earlier therapy.

With no exception, relapse followed autologous stem cell transplantation in all patients, and brentuximab vedotin exposure varied. Produced via immunoSEQ multiplex PCR; TCRdb's table is partial and in-frame only. The sample holds some 30,000 clones, roughly 70% seen once. Trimming removed 4 bases from V and 3 bases from J, with 15 bases in between. The CDR3 is made up of 15 amino acids. CDR1 and CDR2 from the germline V gene are MDHEN and SYDVKM. A note on this clone: Its specificity is not known.

The sample was peripheral blood mononuclear cells (PBMCs), taken before the second cycle of nivolumab. The receptor was derived from a human donor with classical Hodgkin lymphoma. The J gene is TRBJ1-2, the V gene TRBV28, with no clear D. The CDR3 here is CASSYPSGIHYGYTF. CDR3 DNA sequence: TGTGCCAGCAGTTACCCCTCGGGAATTCACTATGGCTACACCTTC.